This T cell receptor beta chain was captured in a study of neurological immune-mediated disorders (dated by TCRdb to about 2019). Some background on the complete study: Peripheral blood TCR-beta repertoires from HTLV-I-associated myelopathy (HAM/TSP) patients, multiple sclerosis patients and healthy controls were compared by UMI-based sequencing. Of the roughly 68 subjects in the cohort, around 14 were HAM/TSP patients, about 34 were multiple sclerosis patients, and some 20 were healthy controls. Alongside PBMC samples, the set of about 100 TCR-beta libraries contained longitudinal samples, technical triplicates, and paired CD4+ and CD8+ T-cell subsets that had been sorted. General findings and caveats noted by the study authors: No identical CDR3 amino acid sequences were found to be shared among expanded clones across subjects, suggesting that TCR-beta repertoires were private in all groups. TCR clonal expansion was greatest in HAM/TSP patients and smallest in MS patients, who ranked below even healthy controls.

To synthesize cDNA, template-switch 5'RACE was performed with a primer carrying a 10-nucleotide random unique molecular identifier so that each TCR transcript was tagged. Every sequencing run yielded over 170 million TCR-beta sequences covering 15-18 subjects. Total RNA was extracted with the RNeasy kit. The KAPA Real-time Library Amplification kit was used to amplify TCR-beta VDJ regions with primers targeting the TCR constant region and the 5'RACE anchor. Sample indexes and Illumina adaptors were added in a first PCR, after which library yield was increased in a second PCR. After Ampure bead purification, the roughly 650 bp TCR product was size-selected on a 2% E-gel SizeSelection system. Library quality was checked on a Bioanalyzer, concentration was measured with Qubit, and libraries were quantified with the Kapa Library Quantification kit before pooling. Paired-end 2 x 150 bp sequencing of the libraries was performed on an Illumina HiSeq 2500. To increase sequence diversity, about 25-31% phiX was spiked into each library pool. From the authors' description of their analysis: Quality-filtered reads were processed with the UMI-based MiGEC pipeline, which removed over 85% of raw TCR sequences during error correction. VDJ genes were aligned to IMGT germline references, and clonotypes were defined by unique CDR3 amino acid sequence plus V-J genes. Clonal expansion, Shannon diversity and CDR3 relatedness were evaluated with VDJtools (CalcPairwiseDistances, ClusterSamples), while phylogenetic trees were built in CLCbio workbench. Using coefficient-of-variation modelling across technical triplicates, the study counted a clone as expanded if it had at least 8 unique UMIs. TCRdb redid the processing of the public reads, applying fastp at Q25 and MiXCR, and retained in-frame beta chains. Rows merge per CDR3 protein into single entries with the most common DNA and genes. Clone size and V and J calls follow TCRdb, not the original study. For this sample the table gives roughly 31,000 distinct CDR3 sequences, of which around 21% were detected only once. 30% of the sample belongs to the ten largest clones.

V trim: 0 bases; J trim: 4 bases; unmatched bases: 1. The CDR3 contains 14 residues, cysteine and phenylalanine counted. Only the CDR3 part of the read is kept: 42 bases, read in frame from the first base. From the germline V gene, CDR1 is SGHDT and CDR2 is YYEEEE. Ten or more counts support this clonotype. The clone's antigen remains unknown. Within one base of it there is no much larger clone, and no base qualities were kept. For the sorted-subset TCR libraries, the starting material was over 800,000 sorted CD4+ or CD8+ T cells. Peripheral blood was subjected to Ficoll-Hypaque density gradient centrifugation to isolate PBMCs, which were then cryopreserved in liquid nitrogen. Paired sorted CD4+ and CD8+ subsets came from healthy controls, HAM/TSP patients and MS patients.

The specimen was CD4+ T cells from blood. The clonotype comes from a man aged 50 to 60 with HTLV-1-associated myelopathy (HAM/TSP). The sequence links TRBV5-6 to TRBJ2-1; TRBD2 agrees with 7 junctional bases. This receptor carries the CDR3 CASSLVSGYNEQFF. In nucleotides, the sequence is TGTGCCAGCAGCTTGGTTAGCGGGTACAATGAGCAGTTCTTC.